The clone carrying this TCR beta chain has only one observation. The data were obtained in a study of blood T cell repertoires in COVID-19. The overall study: The United States, Italy and Spain were the sources of the acute and convalescent COVID-19 samples. T cells, B-cell-depleted T cells, or PBMCs provided the cDNA or gDNA that served as material.

Per the authors' pipeline: Researchers report that nucleated cell counts were estimated from reference gene primer amplification. Using immunoSEQ multiplex PCR, the repertoire was profiled, and TCRdb retains in-frame clones only, with some absent. V and J calls and clone size are as listed in that table; D and trimming were resolved from the DNA. The sample holds about 12,000 clones, 85% to 95% seen once. In germline, CDR1 is LGHDT, CDR2 YNNKEL (reference sequence). CDR3 length: 15 amino acids. V lost 2 bases to trimming and J lost 8 bases; unmatched junction nucleotides: 6. The receptor was isolated from a woman aged 70-85 years with active COVID-19. The chain links TRBV3-1 (or the pseudogene TRBV3-2) to TRBJ1-2, with TRBD1 identical over 12 bases. Sequencing was done on a sample of peripheral blood. This chain's CDR3 is CASSQRGQGARGYTF. CDR3 in DNA: TGTGCCAGCAGCCAACGGGGACAGGGGGCGCGGGGCTACACCTTC.